This T cell receptor (beta chain) is drawn from a study of T cells after yellow fever vaccination (dated 2019 in TCRdb). Regarding the complete study: The SMART-Seq v4 Ultra Low Input RNA kit was used to prepare libraries from fractions with low cell numbers. Blood was collected at multiple timepoints before and after primary and secondary immunization, and bulk PBMC replicates and cell subsets were isolated. The cohort comprised two healthy male donors, one aged 18 to 29 and one aged 30 to 40 years. To track T-cell clones before and after primary and booster YFV17D yellow fever vaccination, bulk TCR alpha and beta repertoires were sequenced longitudinally.

There are 13 amino acids in the CDR3, from cysteine to phenylalanine inclusive. Left in the record is the CDR3 DNA by itself, 39 bases read in frame from the first base. V was cut back by 6 bases and J by 6 bases, leaving a gap of 14 bases between them. CDR1 MNHEY and CDR2 SMNVEV are derived from the germline V gene (reference sequence). TCR cDNA was synthesized by 5'RACE template switching, through which a universal primer site and unique molecular identifiers were introduced. Priming for cDNA synthesis came from both the TCR alpha and TCR beta constant segments. Library amplification used two PCR steps, and the second PCR step added sample barcodes and sequencing adapters. Sequencing of libraries was done on Illumina HiSeq 2500 (2x100 bp) or NovaSeq (2x150 bp). Concerning the study's data processing: Reads were demultiplexed and collapsed into UMI consensus sequences with MIGEC, and V(D)J alignment was performed with MiXCR. Using edgeR on replicate PBMC samples, clonotypes were called vaccine-responding if FDR was below 0.01 and the log2 fold change was above 5 up to day 15. CD4 or CD8 identity was assigned to each bulk clonotype according to whether the clonotype was present at higher abundance in the sequenced CD4 repertoire or the sequenced CD8 repertoire. TCRdb trimmed public reads at Q25 via fastp, called clones via MiXCR and kept in-frame beta chains. Each entry merges the rows of one CDR3 protein and shows their most common DNA and genes. In this record, the V and J calls reflect TCRdb's handling and not the investigators' own analysis. The sample table lists almost 600,000 distinct CDR3 sequences, about 14% of them with a count of one. Over 12% of the sample lies in the top ten.

Study-wide findings and limitations: A small fraction of clonotypes appeared in both the CD4 and CD8 compartments, likely as a result of convergent recombination. Computational filtering was required because FACS-sorted repertoires could contain abundant contaminating clonotypes from the bulk population. The secondary T-cell response was found to be weaker but faster than the primary response, with a peak reached on day 5 rather than on day 15. Because the study included only two donors, the extent to which the findings can be generalized is limited. After the booster, most of the clones that had expanded following primary vaccination were detected again (approximately 96% of CD4 and around 90% of CD8), which suggests that memory was broadly maintained.

Sample treatment or condition, as interpreted from the label and publication: live attenuated yellow fever vaccine strain. At each blood-draw timepoint, two biological replicates of bulk PBMCs were collected. A standard Ficoll-Paque protocol was used to isolate PBMCs from peripheral blood. TriZol was used to extract RNA from bulk PBMCs, CD4 and CD8 fractions, and dextramer-positive and dextramer-negative fractions. In its sample, this clonotype was seen once. Its antigen is unknown. No quality values exist for individual bases; no much larger clone is one base distant. On its own, one read is weak support.

The sequences come from PBMCs, collected on the day of the yellow fever booster vaccination. Rearrangement joined TRBV27 to TRBJ1-1; the D gene is perhaps TRBD1, on 6 matching bases. This clonotype was sampled from a man younger than 40 who received the YFV17D yellow fever vaccine. The DNA sequence is as follows: TGTGCCAGCAGCAGGTCGGGGGGCGCTGAAGCTTTCTTT. This is translated as CASSRSGGAEAFF.